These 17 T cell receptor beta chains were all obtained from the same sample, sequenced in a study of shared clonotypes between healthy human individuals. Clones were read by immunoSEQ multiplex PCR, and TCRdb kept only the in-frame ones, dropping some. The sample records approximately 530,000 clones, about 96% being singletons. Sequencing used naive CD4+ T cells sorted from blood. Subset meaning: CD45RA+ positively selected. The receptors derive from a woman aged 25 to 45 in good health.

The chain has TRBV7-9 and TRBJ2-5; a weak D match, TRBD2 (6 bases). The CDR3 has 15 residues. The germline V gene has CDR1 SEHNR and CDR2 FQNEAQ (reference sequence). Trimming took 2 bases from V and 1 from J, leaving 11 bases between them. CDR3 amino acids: CASSLKRALQETQYF. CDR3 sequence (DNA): TGTGCCAGCAGCTTAAAGCGGGCCCTCCAAGAGACCCAGTACTTC.

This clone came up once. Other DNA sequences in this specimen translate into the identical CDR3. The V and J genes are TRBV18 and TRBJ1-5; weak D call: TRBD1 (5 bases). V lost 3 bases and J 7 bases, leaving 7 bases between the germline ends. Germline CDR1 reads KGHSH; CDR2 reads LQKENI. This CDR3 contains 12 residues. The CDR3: CASSPRGQPQHF. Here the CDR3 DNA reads TGTGCCAGCTCACCGCGGGGGCAGCCCCAGCATTTT.

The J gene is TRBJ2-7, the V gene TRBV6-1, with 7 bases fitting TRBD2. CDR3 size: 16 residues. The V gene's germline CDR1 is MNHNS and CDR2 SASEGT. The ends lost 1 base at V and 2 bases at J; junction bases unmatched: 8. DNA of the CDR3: TGTGCCAGCAGTGAAGGGGGGGGGAGCAAGCCCTACGAGCAGTACTTC. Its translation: CASSEGGGSKPYEQYF.

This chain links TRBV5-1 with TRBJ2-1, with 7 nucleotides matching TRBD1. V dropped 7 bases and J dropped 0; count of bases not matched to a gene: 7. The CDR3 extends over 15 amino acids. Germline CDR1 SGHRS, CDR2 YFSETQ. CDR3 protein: CASSRTGDSYNEQFF. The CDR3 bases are TGCGCCAGCTCAAGGACAGGTGACTCCTACAATGAGCAGTTCTTC. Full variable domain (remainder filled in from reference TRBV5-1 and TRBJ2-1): KAGVTQTPRYLIKTRGQQVTLSCSPISGHRSVSWYQQTPGQGLQFLFEYFSETQRNKGNFPGRFSGRQFSNSRSEMNVSTLELGDSALYLCASSRTGDSYNEQFFGPGTRLTVL.

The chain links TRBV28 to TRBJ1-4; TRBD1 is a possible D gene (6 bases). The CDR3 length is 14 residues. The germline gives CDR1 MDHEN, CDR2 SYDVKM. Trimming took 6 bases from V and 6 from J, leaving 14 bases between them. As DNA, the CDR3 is TGTGCCAGCAGCACAGGGACCTACCATGAAAAACTGTTTTTT. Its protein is CASSTGTYHEKLFF.

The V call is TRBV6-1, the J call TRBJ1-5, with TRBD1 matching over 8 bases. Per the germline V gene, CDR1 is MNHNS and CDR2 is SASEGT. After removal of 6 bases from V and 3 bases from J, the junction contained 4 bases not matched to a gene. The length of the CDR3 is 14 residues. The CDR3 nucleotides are TGTGCCAGCAGACGGGGACAGGACAATCAGCCCCAGCATTTT. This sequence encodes CASRRGQDNQPQHF.

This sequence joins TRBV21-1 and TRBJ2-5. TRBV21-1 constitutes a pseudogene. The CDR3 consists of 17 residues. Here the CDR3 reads CASSKAGWGRLQETQYF. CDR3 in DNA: TGTGCCAGCAGCAAAGCGGGATGGGGTCGGCTTCAAGAGACCCAGTACTTC.

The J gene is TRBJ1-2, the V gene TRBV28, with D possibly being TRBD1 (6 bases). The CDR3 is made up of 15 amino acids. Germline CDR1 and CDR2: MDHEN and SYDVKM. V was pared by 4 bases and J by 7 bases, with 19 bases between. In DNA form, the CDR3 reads TGTGCCAGCAGTTCTCCCGCAGGGGATCTTGGTGGCTACACCTTC. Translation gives CASSSPAGDLGGYTF.

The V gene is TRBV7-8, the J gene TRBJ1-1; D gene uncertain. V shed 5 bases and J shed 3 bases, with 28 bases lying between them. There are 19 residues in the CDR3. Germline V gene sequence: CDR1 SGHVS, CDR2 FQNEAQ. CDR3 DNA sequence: TGTGCCAGCAGCCGCTTAATGGGGAACGGTGGGAGTGCGGACACTGAAGCTTTCTTT. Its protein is CASSRLMGNGGSADTEAFF.

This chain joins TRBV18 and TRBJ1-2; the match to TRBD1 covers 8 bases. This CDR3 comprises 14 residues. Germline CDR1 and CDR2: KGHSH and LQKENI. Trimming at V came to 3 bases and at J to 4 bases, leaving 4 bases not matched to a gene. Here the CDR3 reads CASSPTGDGYGYTF. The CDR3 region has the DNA TGTGCCAGCTCACCGACAGGGGATGGCTATGGCTACACCTTC.

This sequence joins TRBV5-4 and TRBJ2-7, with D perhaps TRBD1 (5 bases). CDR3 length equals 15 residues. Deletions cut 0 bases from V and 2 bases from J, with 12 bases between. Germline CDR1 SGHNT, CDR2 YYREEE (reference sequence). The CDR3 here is CASSLGARVPYEQYF. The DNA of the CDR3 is TGTGCCAGCAGCTTGGGGGCCAGGGTTCCCTACGAGCAGTACTTC.

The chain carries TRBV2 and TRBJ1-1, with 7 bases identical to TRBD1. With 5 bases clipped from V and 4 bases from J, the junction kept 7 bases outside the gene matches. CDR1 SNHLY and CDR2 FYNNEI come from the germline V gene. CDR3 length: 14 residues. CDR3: CASSRQGLPTEAFF. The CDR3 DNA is TGTGCCAGCAGTAGACAGGGCTTGCCCACTGAAGCTTTCTTT.

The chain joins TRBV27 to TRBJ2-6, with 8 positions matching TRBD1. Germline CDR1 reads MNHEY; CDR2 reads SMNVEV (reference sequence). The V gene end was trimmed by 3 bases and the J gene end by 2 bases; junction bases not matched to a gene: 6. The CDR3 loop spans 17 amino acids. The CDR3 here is CASSFGQGKAGANVLTF. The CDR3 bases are TGTGCCAGCAGTTTTGGACAGGGTAAGGCTGGGGCCAACGTCCTGACTTTC. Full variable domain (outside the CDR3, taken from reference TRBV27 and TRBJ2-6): EAQVTQNPRYLITVTGKKLTVTCSQNMNHEYMSWYRQDPGLGLRQIYYSMNVEVTDKGDVPEGYKVSRKEKRNFPLILESPSPNQTSLYFCASSFGQGKAGANVLTFGAGSRLTVL.

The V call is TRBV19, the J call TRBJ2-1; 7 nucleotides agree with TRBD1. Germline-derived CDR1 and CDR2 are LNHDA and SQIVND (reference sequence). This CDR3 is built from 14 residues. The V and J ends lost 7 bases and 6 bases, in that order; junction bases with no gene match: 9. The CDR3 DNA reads TGTGCCAGTACAAGACAGGGATCGGTCAATGAGCAGTTCTTC. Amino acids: CASTRQGSVNEQFF.

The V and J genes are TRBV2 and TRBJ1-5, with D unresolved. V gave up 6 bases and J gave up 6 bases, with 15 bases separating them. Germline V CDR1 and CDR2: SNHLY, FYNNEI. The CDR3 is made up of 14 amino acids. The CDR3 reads CASRAIPWGQPQHF. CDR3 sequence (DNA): TGTGCCAGCAGGGCCATACCTTGGGGTCAGCCCCAGCATTTT.

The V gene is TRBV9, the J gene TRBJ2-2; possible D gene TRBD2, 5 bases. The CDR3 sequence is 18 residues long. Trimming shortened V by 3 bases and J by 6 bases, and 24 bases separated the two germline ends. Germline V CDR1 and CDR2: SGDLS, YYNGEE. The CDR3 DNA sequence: TGTGCCAGCAGCGACCGCCTATATAGCGCCCCTGAGTCCGGGGAGCTGTTTTTT. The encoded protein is CASSDRLYSAPESGELFF.

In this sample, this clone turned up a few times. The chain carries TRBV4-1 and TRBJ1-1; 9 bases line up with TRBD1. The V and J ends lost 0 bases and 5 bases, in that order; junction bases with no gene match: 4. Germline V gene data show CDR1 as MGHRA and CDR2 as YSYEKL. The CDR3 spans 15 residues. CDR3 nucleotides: TGCGCCAGCAGCCAAGAGGGGACAGGGAGAACTGAAGCTTTCTTT. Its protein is CASSQEGTGRTEAFF.